These 6 T cell receptor beta chains share one sample of origin, sequenced in a study of beta chain features in type 1 diabetes. Overall study results and limits: Shorter TCRB CDR3s, moderately but significantly so, were found in Type 1 diabetes patients in all four CD4+ subsets.

Antigen specificity for these receptors is unknown. The sequenced template was cDNA made from the entire isolated RNA. Clones were read by immunoSEQ multiplex PCR, and TCRdb kept only the in-frame ones, dropping some. The sample has about 16,000 clones; under 80% are singletons. The specimen was stem cell memory CD4+ T cells from blood. Receptors originate from a man aged 25-45 years with type 1 diabetes.

The genes are TRBV11-3 and TRBJ2-3; D is possibly TRBD1 (6 bases). The CDR3 has 20 amino acids. Trimming removed 5 bases from V and 1 base from J, with 28 bases in between. Germline values: CDR1 SGHNT, CDR2 YENEEA. This CDR3 reads CASSQSRDTRFGSGTDTQYF. The CDR3 region has the DNA TGTGCCAGCAGCCAGAGCCGGGACACAAGATTTGGAAGCGGCACAGATACGCAGTATTTT.

There are a few counts of this clone. In nucleotides, the CDR3 is TGTGCCAGCAGCTTAATAAGCACAGATACGCAGTATTTT. Encoded protein: CASSLISTDTQYF. This sequence joins TRBV7-3 and TRBJ2-3; D remains ambiguous. Trimming took 1 base from V and 0 from J, leaving 2 bases between them. Germline V gene lookup returns CDR1 SGHTA and CDR2 FQGTGA. The CDR3 is 13 residues long. The full variable domain, rest sourced from reference TRBV7-3 and TRBJ2-3, is GAGVSQTPSNKVTEKGKYVELRCDPISGHTALYWYRQSLGQGPEFLIYFQGTGAADDSGLPNDRFFAVRPEGSVSTLKIQRTERGDSAVYLCASSLISTDTQYFGPGTRLTVL.

The count of this clone is one. The J gene is TRBJ2-3, the V gene TRBV19, with TRBD2 matching over 7 bases. Losses at the gene ends were 3 bases for V and 2 bases for J; bases not matched to a gene: 5. The CDR3 is 15 residues long. Germline V gene data show CDR1 as LNHDA and CDR2 as SQIVND (reference sequence). CDR3: CASSMRGIFTDTQYF. As DNA, the CDR3 is TGTGCCAGTAGTATGCGGGGGATTTTCACAGATACGCAGTATTTT. Supplemented by reference TRBV19 and TRBJ2-3, the full variable domain reads DGGITQSPKYLFRKEGQNVTLSCEQNLNHDAMYWYRQDPGQGLRLIYYSQIVNDFQKGDIAEGYSVSREKKESFPLTVTSAQKNPTAFYLCASSMRGIFTDTQYFGPGTRLTVL.

The gene calls are TRBV5-1 and TRBJ2-1, with TRBD2 identical over 9 bases. The junction had 14 bases not matched to a gene; V was cut back by 4 bases and J by 9 bases. CDR3 length equals 16 residues. CDR1 and CDR2 from the germline V gene are SGHRS and YFSETQ. Here the CDR3 reads CASSPRGGANGGEQFF. As DNA, the CDR3 is TGCGCCAGCAGCCCCCGCGGGGGGGCAAATGGCGGTGAGCAGTTCTTC.

The chain employs TRBV7-8 and TRBJ2-1; 12 bases map to TRBD2. V dropped 4 bases and J dropped 5; count of bases not matched to a gene: 3. From germline, CDR1 is SGHVS and CDR2 FQNEAQ. CDR3 length equals 15 residues. CDR3 in amino acids: CASSSRTSGDNEQFF. Here the CDR3 DNA reads TGTGCCAGCAGCTCACGGACTAGCGGGGACAATGAGCAGTTCTTC.

In nucleotides, the CDR3 is TGCGCCAGCAGCCAACCGACAAGGCGGGGGTCGGGCACAGATACGCAGTATTTT. Residues: CASSQPTRRGSGTDTQYF. V usage is TRBV4-1 and J usage is TRBJ2-3; 7 bases map to TRBD2. The length of the CDR3 is 18 residues. The V gene's germline CDR1 is MGHRA and CDR2 YSYEKL. With V trimmed by 2 bases and J by 1 base, 12 bases remained unmatched.